This T cell receptor beta chain was found in a study of shared clonotypes between healthy human individuals. About the research overall: Donors had three CD4 naive, three CD4 memory, two CD8 naive and one CD8 memory plate apiece.

Trimming shortened V by 0 bases and J by 1 base, and 9 bases separated the two germline ends. Germline CDR1 and CDR2: PRHDT and FYEKMQ (reference sequence). The CDR3 is 15 residues long. Several immunoSEQ plates held equal portions of the genomic DNA taken from each subset. Under the authors' procedure: ImmunoSEQ yielded junction-only sequences lacking quality scores, so filtering differed. TCRdb's copy holds only in-frame clones and misses some; the assay was immunoSEQ multiplex PCR. V and J calls and clone size are those listed in that table; D and trimming were worked out from the DNA. The sample holds about 110,000 clones, approximately 70% seen once.

This TCR was recovered from a woman younger than 45 in good health. The genes are TRBV13 and TRBJ1-1, with D uncertain. The sequencing input was memory CD8+ T cells sorted from blood. Documented subset: CD45RO+ cells pooled with CCR7-negative TemRA cells. The CDR3 sequence: CASSLGSTENTEAFF. For the CDR3, the DNA is TGTGCCAGCAGCTTAGGGAGTACCGAGAACACTGAAGCTTTCTTT.